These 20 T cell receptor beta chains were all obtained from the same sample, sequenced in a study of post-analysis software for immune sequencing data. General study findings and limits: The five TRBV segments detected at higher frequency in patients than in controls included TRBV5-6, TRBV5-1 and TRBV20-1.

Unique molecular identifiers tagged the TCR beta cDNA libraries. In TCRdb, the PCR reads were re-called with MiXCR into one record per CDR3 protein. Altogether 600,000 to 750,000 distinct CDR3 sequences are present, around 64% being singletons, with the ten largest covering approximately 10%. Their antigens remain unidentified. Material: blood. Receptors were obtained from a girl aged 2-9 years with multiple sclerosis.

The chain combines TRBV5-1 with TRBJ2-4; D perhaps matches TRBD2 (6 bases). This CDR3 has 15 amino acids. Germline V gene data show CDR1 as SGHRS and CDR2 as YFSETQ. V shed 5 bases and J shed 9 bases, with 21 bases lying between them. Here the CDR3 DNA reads TGCGCCAGCAGTGTCGGGGGAAAATCTAACGGCATTCAGTACTTC. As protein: CASSVGGKSNGIQYF.

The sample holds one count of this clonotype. This CDR3 is CASSVSLGGETQYF. The CDR3, as DNA: TGTGCCAGCAGCGTCAGCCTCGGGGGAGAGACCCAGTACTTC. The chain employs TRBV7-9 and TRBJ2-5; possible D gene TRBD2, 6 bases. The CDR3 covers 14 residues. The germline V gene encodes CDR1 SEHNR and CDR2 FQNEAQ (reference sequence). Trimming took off 5 bases at V and 4 bases at J, with 14 bases between the two ends.

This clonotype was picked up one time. The DNA of the CDR3 is TGCGCCAGCAGCTGGGGCGGACGGACCTACGAGCAGTACTTC. Its protein is CASSWGGRTYEQYF. The chain combines TRBV5-1 with TRBJ2-7; tentatively, D is TRBD1 (5 bases). Germline values: CDR1 SGHRS, CDR2 YFSETQ. The CDR3 extends over 14 amino acids. Trimming removed 3 bases at V and 2 bases at J, with 12 bases between.

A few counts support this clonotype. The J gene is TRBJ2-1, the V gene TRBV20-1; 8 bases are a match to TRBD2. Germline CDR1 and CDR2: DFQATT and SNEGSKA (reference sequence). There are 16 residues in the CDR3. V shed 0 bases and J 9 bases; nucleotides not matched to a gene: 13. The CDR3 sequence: CSARDLGAGESGEQFF. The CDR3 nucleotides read TGCAGTGCTAGAGATCTTGGAGCGGGAGAAAGCGGTGAGCAGTTCTTC.

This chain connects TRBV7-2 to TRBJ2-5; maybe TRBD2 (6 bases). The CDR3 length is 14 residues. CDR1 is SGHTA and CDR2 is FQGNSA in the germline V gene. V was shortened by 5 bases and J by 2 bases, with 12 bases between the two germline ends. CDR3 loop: CASSRDGGQETQYF. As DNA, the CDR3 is TGTGCCAGCAGCCGGGACGGGGGACAAGAGACCCAGTACTTC.

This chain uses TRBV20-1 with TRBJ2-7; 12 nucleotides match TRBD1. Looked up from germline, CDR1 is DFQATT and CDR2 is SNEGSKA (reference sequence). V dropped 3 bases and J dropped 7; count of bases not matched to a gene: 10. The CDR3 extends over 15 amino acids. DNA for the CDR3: TGCAGTGCTAGGGACGGGACAGGGGGCCTAGGGGAGCAGTACTTC. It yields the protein CSARDGTGGLGEQYF.

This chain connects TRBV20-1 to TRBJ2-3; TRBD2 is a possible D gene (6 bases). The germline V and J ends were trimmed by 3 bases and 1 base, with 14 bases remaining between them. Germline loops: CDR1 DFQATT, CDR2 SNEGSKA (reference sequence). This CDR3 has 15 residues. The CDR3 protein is CSASSGSPGTDTQYF. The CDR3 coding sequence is TGCAGTGCTAGCAGCGGGTCCCCTGGCACAGATACGCAGTATTTT.

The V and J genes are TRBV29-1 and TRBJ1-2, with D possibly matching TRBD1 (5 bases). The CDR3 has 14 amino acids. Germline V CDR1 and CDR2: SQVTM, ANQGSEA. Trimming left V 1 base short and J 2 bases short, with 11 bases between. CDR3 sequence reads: CSVEGTPVNYGYTF. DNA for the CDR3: TGCAGCGTTGAAGGGACACCAGTGAACTATGGCTACACCTTC.

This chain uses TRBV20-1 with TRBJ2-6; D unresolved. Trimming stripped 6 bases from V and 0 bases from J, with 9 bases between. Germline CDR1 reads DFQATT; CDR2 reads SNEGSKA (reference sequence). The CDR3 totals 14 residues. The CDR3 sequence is CSALPYSGANVLTF. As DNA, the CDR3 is TGCAGTGCCCTCCCCTACTCTGGGGCCAACGTCCTGACTTTC.

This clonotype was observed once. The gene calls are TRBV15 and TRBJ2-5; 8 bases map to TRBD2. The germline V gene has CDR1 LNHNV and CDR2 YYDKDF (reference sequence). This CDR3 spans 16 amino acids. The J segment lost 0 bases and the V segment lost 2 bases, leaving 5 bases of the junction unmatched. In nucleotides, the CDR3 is TGTGCCACCAGCAGAAAGCGGGGGAACTACCAAGAGACCCAGTACTTC. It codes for CATSRKRGNYQETQYF. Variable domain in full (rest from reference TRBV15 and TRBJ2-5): DAMVIQNPRYQVTQFGKPVTLSCSQTLNHNVMYWYQQKSSQAPKLLFHYYDKDFNNEADTPDNFQSRRPNTSFCFLDIRSPGLGDTAMYLCATSRKRGNYQETQYFGPGTRLLVL.

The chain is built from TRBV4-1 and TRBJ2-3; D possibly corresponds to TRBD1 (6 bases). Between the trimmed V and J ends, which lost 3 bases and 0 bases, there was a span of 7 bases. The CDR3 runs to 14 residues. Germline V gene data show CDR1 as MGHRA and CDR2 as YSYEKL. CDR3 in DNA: TGCGCCAGCAGCCACGACAGGAGCACAGATACGCAGTATTTT. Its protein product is CASSHDRSTDTQYF.

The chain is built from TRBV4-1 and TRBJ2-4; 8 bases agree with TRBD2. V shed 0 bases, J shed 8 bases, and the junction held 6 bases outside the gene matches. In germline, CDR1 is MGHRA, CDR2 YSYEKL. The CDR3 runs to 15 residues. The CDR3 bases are TGCGCCAGCAGCCAAGAATTAGGGACTAGTCACATTCAGTACTTC. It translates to CASSQELGTSHIQYF.

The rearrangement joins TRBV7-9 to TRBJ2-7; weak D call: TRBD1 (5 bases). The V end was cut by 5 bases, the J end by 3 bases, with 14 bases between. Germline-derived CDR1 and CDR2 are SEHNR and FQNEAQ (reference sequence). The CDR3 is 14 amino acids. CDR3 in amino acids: CASSPRQTNYEQYF. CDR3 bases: TGTGCCAGCAGCCCAAGACAGACGAACTACGAGCAGTACTTC.

The CDR3 region is CSTGLAGPDTQYF. In DNA form, the CDR3 reads TGCAGCACCGGACTAGCGGGACCGGATACGCAGTATTTT. J is TRBJ2-3 and V is TRBV29-1, with TRBD2 matching 12 bases. This CDR3 comprises 13 residues. CDR1 is SQVTM and CDR2 is ANQGSEA in the germline V gene. The ends lost 8 bases at V and 6 bases at J; junction bases unmatched: 6.

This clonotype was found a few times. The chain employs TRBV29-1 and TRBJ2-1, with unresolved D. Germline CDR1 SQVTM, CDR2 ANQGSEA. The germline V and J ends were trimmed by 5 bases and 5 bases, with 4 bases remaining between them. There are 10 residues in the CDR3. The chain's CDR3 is CSVPNNEQFF. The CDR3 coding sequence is TGCAGCGTTCCCAACAATGAGCAGTTCTTC.

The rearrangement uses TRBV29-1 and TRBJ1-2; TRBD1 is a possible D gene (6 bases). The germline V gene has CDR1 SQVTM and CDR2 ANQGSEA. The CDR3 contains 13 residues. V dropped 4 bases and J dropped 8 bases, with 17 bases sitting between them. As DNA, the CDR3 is TGCAGCGTTGGGGGGCCAAACGGAGGGGGCTACACCTTC. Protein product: CSVGGPNGGGYTF.

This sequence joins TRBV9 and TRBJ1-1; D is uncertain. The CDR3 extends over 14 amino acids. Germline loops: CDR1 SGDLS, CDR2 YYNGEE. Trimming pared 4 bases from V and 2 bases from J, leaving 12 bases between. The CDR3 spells CASSLISANTEAFF. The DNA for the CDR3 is TGTGCCAGCAGCCTCATATCAGCTAACACTGAAGCTTTCTTT.

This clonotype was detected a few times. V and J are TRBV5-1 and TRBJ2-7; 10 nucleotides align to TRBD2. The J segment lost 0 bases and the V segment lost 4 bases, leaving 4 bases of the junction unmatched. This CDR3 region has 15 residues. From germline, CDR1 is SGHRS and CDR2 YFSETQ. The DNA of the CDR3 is TGCGCCAGCAGCGAAGGGACTAGCGCCTCCTACGAGCAGTACTTC. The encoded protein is CASSEGTSASYEQYF.

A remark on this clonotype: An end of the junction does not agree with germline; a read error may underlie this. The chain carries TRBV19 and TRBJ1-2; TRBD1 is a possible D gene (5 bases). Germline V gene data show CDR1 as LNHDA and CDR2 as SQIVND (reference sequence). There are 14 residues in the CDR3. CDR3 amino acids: CASSIRGDLLGCTF. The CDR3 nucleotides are TGTGCCAGTAGTATCCGCGGGGACCTCTTGGGCTGCACCTTC.

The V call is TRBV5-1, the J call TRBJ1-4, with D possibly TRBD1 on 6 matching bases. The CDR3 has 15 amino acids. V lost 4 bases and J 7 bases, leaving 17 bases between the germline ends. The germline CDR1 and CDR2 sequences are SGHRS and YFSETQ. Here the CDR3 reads CASSSLGGPGEKLFF. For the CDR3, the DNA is TGCGCCAGCAGCAGCCTGGGGGGCCCTGGTGAAAAACTGTTTTTT.